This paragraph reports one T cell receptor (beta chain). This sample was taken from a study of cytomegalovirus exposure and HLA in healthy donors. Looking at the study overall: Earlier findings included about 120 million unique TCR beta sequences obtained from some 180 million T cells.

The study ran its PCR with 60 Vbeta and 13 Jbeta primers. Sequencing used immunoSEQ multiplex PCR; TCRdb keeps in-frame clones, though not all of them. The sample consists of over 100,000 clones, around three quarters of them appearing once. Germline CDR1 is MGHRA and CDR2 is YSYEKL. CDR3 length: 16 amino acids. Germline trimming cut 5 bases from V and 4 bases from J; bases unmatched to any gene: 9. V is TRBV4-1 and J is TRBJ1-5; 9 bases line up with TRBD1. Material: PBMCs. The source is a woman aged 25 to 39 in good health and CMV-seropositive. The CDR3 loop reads CASSSPTGGMNQPQHF. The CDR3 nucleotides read TGCGCCAGCAGCTCTCCTACAGGGGGCATGAATCAGCCCCAGCATTTT.